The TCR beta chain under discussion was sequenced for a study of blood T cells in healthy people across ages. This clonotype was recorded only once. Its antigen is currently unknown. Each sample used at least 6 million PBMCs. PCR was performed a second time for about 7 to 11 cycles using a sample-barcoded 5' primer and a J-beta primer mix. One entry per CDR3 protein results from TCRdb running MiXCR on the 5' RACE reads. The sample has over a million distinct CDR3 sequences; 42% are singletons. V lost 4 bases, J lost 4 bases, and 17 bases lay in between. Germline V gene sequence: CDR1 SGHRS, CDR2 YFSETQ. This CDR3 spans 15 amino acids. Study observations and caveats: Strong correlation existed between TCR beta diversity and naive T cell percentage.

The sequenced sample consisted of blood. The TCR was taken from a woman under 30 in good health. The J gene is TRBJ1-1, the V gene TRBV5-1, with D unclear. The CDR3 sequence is CASSPTVPRPTEAFF. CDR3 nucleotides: TGCGCCAGCAGCCCCACTGTCCCGCGGCCCACTGAAGCTTTCTTT. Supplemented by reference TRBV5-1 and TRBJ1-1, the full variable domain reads KAGVTQTPRYLIKTRGQQVTLSCSPISGHRSVSWYQQTPGQGLQFLFEYFSETQRNKGNFPGRFSGRQFSNSRSEMNVSTLELGDSALYLCASSPTVPRPTEAFFGQGTRLTVV.